A single sample gave rise to the 23 T cell receptor beta chains below, sequenced in a study of neurological immune-mediated disorders. TCRdb used MiXCR to reprocess the 5' RACE reads, holding one entry per CDR3 protein. The table shows tens of thousands of distinct CDR3 sequences, with around 3.7% occurring only once. Sequenced material: PBMCs. The receptors here all came from a man aged 35 to 55 with multiple sclerosis.

A single count supports this clonotype. This may arise from a read error, as a much more abundant clone is one base away. The V and J genes are TRBV29-1 and TRBJ2-1; TRBD1 agrees at 7 bases. Germline V lookup: CDR1 SQVTM, CDR2 ANQGSEA. This CDR3 is 11 amino acids long. V dropped 7 bases and J dropped 12; count of bases not matched to a gene: 9. CDR3 bases: TGCAGCGCTAATTCCGGGACAGCGCAGTTCTTC. This gives the protein CSANSGTAQFF.

This clonotype showed up many times. This chain connects TRBV20-1 to TRBJ2-1; perhaps D is TRBD1 or TRBD2 (5 bases each). From germline, CDR1 is DFQATT and CDR2 SNEGSKA (reference sequence). The CDR3 consists of 15 residues. The V gene lost 0 bases and the J gene lost 6 bases, with 15 bases spanning the gap. Here the CDR3 DNA reads TGCAGTGCTAGAGATTCGATGAGGGGCATCAATGAGCAGTTCTTC. This translates into CSARDSMRGINEQFF.

This clonotype was seen repeatedly, ten times or more. The chain links TRBV29-1 to TRBJ2-1; TRBD2 matches 9 bases. V was clipped by 2 bases and J by 4 bases; unmatched bases: 9. Germline-derived CDR1 and CDR2 are SQVTM and ANQGSEA. This CDR3 has 16 residues. The CDR3 sequence is CSVESVAGAGYNEQFF. In nucleotides, the CDR3 is TGCAGCGTTGAAAGCGTAGCGGGAGCGGGATACAATGAGCAGTTCTTC.

This clonotype was seen many times. The V call is TRBV18, the J call TRBJ1-1, with a tentative D call TRBD1 (5 bases). The CDR3 is made up of 15 amino acids. Germline V gene lookup returns CDR1 KGHSH and CDR2 LQKENI. V lost 6 bases and J 0 bases, leaving 14 bases between the germline ends. The CDR3 loop is CASSRLTDMNTEAFF. CDR3 nucleotide sequence: TGTGCCAGCTCCCGACTGACAGACATGAACACTGAAGCTTTCTTT. Full variable domain (rest looked up from reference TRBV18 and TRBJ1-1): NAGVMQNPRHLVRRRGQEARLRCSPMKGHSHVYWYRQLPEEGLKFMVYLQKENIIDESGMPKERFSAEFPKEGPSILRIQQVVRGDSAAYFCASSRLTDMNTEAFFGQGTRLTVV.

By sample share, this clonotype is medium-sized. The genes are TRBV20-1 and TRBJ1-1, with 8 bases matching TRBD1. J lost 1 base, V lost 5 bases, and 6 bases had no gene match. The CDR3 consists of 14 residues. Looked up from germline, CDR1 is DFQATT and CDR2 is SNEGSKA (reference sequence). CDR3 sequence (DNA): TGCAGTGCTCCACAGGGGGGTCGGAACACTGAAGCTTTCTTT. Protein sequence: CSAPQGGRNTEAFF.

This clonotype was observed many times. The chain combines TRBV7-6 with TRBJ1-4; unclear D gene. In germline, CDR1 is SGHVS, CDR2 FNYEAQ. V lost 5 bases and J 10 bases, leaving 17 bases between the germline ends. CDR3 length equals 14 residues. The CDR3 sequence is CASSAESNGGKLFF. The CDR3 coding sequence is TGTGCCAGCAGCGCCGAGAGCAATGGTGGAAAACTGTTTTTT.

In its sample, this clonotype was seen many times. This chain joins TRBV6-5 and TRBJ1-1; possibly TRBD1 for D (5 bases). Per germline, CDR1 MNHEY and CDR2 SVGAGI. Trimming cost V 0 bases and J 1 base, with 6 bases left between them. The CDR3 sequence is 14 residues long. In DNA form, the CDR3 reads TGTGCCAGCAGTTACTCGGGGGGGAACACTGAAGCTTTCTTT. This sequence encodes CASSYSGGNTEAFF.

This clonotype has a count of ten or more. The J gene is TRBJ2-5, the V gene TRBV5-1, with 10 bases aligning to TRBD2. The CDR3 extends over 14 amino acids. The junction had 2 bases not matched to a gene; V was cut back by 2 bases and J by 4 bases. Looked up from germline, CDR1 is SGHRS and CDR2 is YFSETQ. The CDR3 bases are TGCGCCAGCAGCTTTAGCGGGGGGCCAGAGACCCAGTACTTC. Amino acid sequence: CASSFSGGPETQYF.

This clonotype was observed many times. The rearrangement links TRBV5-1 to TRBJ1-4; D is undetermined. The V and J ends lost 0 bases and 5 bases respectively, with 5 bases between them. Looked up from germline, CDR1 is SGHRS and CDR2 is YFSETQ. The CDR3 is 13 amino acids. As DNA, the CDR3 is TGCGCCAGCAGCTTGGATCCAAATGAAAAACTGTTTTTT. Amino acid sequence: CASSLDPNEKLFF. Looking up the rest from reference TRBV5-1 and TRBJ1-4 gives the full variable domain: KAGVTQTPRYLIKTRGQQVTLSCSPISGHRSVSWYQQTPGQGLQFLFEYFSETQRNKGNFPGRFSGRQFSNSRSEMNVSTLELGDSALYLCASSLDPNEKLFFGSGTQLSVL.

This clonotype has a count of ten or more. V and J are TRBV7-7 and TRBJ2-3, with D possibly TRBD1 on 6 matching bases. Germline V gives CDR1 SSHAT, CDR2 FNYEAQ (reference sequence). Between the trimmed V and J ends, which lost 1 base and 6 bases, there was a span of 8 bases. The CDR3 extends over 13 amino acids. The CDR3 reads CASSLDRADTQYF. For the CDR3, the DNA is TGTGCCAGCAGCTTAGACAGGGCCGATACGCAGTATTTT.

This clonotype showed up many times. This clone may be a read error of a much larger clone one base away. This sequence joins TRBV7-6 and TRBJ2-5; tentatively, D is TRBD1 (5 bases). CDR1 is SGHVS, CDR2 FNYEAQ, per germline. CDR3 length equals 15 residues. The CDR3, as DNA: TGTGCCAGCAACTTAAATTACAGACAGCAAGAGACCCAGTACTTC. This translates into CASNLNYRQQETQYF.

This clonotype came up many times. The J gene is TRBJ1-1, the V gene TRBV7-8; TRBD1 matches 8 bases. The CDR3 has 15 amino acids. CDR1 is SGHVS, CDR2 FQNEAQ, per germline. With 2 bases clipped from V and 10 bases from J, the junction kept 12 bases outside the gene matches. In DNA, the CDR3 is TGTGCCAGCAGCTTACAGGGACAGGCGTCGCTGATAGCTTTCTTT. Amino acid sequence: CASSLQGQASLIAFF.

This clonotype was seen ten or more times. The gene calls are TRBV7-9 and TRBJ2-7, with D perhaps TRBD1 (6 bases). V lost 7 bases to trimming and J lost 2 bases, with 15 bases between them. The CDR3 spans 14 residues. The germline CDR1 and CDR2 sequences are SEHNR and FQNEAQ (reference sequence). For the CDR3, the DNA is TGTGCCAGCACGGGACAAAGCAACACCTACGAGCAGTACTTC. Protein product: CASTGQSNTYEQYF.

This clonotype was detected many times. The chain employs TRBV20-1 and TRBJ1-1, with D unclear. CDR1 is DFQATT and CDR2 is SNEGSKA in the germline V gene (reference sequence). The CDR3 runs 12 residues. Trimming left V 6 bases short and J 1 base short, with 9 bases between. For the CDR3, the DNA is TGCAGTGCGATAAGGGAGAACACTGAAGCTTTCTTT. This gives the protein CSAIRENTEAFF.

This clonotype was seen at least ten times. The chain recombines TRBV20-1 with TRBJ2-1; 10 bases fit TRBD2. This CDR3 contains 14 residues. The J segment lost 7 bases and the V segment lost 4 bases, leaving 7 bases of the junction unmatched. Germline loops: CDR1 DFQATT, CDR2 SNEGSKA (reference sequence). The CDR3 DNA is TGCAGTGCTACTAAGCGGGGGGGCTTGAATGAGCAGTTCTTC. It encodes CSATKRGGLNEQFF.

This clonotype was counted a few times. The chain combines TRBV7-6 with TRBJ2-7; no definite D call. Trimming removed 2 bases at V and 6 bases at J, with 8 bases between. CDR1 and CDR2 (germline): SGHVS, FNYEAQ. The CDR3 is made up of 12 amino acids. CDR3 in DNA: TGTGCCAGCAGCTTAAGGGTGGGCGAGCAGTACTTC. As protein: CASSLRVGEQYF.

This clonotype was found many times. The chain couples TRBV5-5 to TRBJ2-2, with D possibly matching TRBD1 (6 bases). The germline V gene has CDR1 SGHKS and CDR2 YYEKEE (reference sequence). The CDR3 is 16 amino acids. Trimming left V 4 bases short and J 4 bases short, with 17 bases between. The CDR3 sequence is CASSTTGQPFTGELFF. The CDR3 DNA sequence: TGTGCCAGCAGCACCACCGGACAGCCTTTCACCGGGGAGCTGTTTTTT.

This clonotype appeared many times. The chain is built from TRBV6-5 and TRBJ1-1; tentatively, D is TRBD1 (5 bases). Trimming took 0 bases from V and 2 from J, leaving 10 bases between them. The germline CDR1 and CDR2 sequences are MNHEY and SVGAGI. The CDR3 runs to 15 residues. The CDR3 DNA follows: TGTGCCAGCAGTTACTCCGGGGGACGCAACACTGAAGCTTTCTTT. It specifies CASSYSGGRNTEAFF.

This clonotype was detected ten times or more. V and J are TRBV20-1 and TRBJ2-1; TRBD2 agrees at 8 bases. The length of the CDR3 is 16 residues. The ends lost 3 bases at V and 7 bases at J; junction bases unmatched: 14. CDR1 is DFQATT, CDR2 SNEGSKA, per germline (reference sequence). The CDR3 bases are TGCAGTGCTAGTACCCCGGGGGGGGCAGGTGCGAATGAGCAGTTCTTC. Translating it yields CSASTPGGAGANEQFF.

This clonotype was seen repeatedly, ten times or more. This chain connects TRBV12-3 or TRBV12-4 to TRBJ1-5; tentatively, D is TRBD1 (5 bases). The CDR3 spans 15 residues. The V and J ends lost 3 bases and 2 bases respectively, with 11 bases between them. The CDR3 DNA reads TGTGCCAGCAGTTTTATGGGGGTGGGCAATCAGCCCCAGCATTTT. Amino acids: CASSFMGVGNQPQHF.

Ten or more counts support this clonotype. The CDR3 DNA reads TGCAGCGTTGACTTGGGGGCGGAGGAGCAGTACTTC. As protein: CSVDLGAEEQYF. This rearrangement joins TRBV29-1 to TRBJ2-7, with D possibly matching TRBD1 (6 bases). The CDR3 is made up of 12 amino acids. CDR1 SQVTM and CDR2 ANQGSEA come from the germline V gene. V dropped 3 bases and J dropped 7 bases, with 13 bases sitting between them.

There are many counts of this clonotype. The CDR3 coding sequence is TGTGCCAGCAGTTTAAGGACGGCCAGGGCCCATGGGGGCACTGAAGCTTTCTTT. Amino acids: CASSLRTARAHGGTEAFF. The genes are TRBV12-3 or TRBV12-4 and TRBJ1-1; possibly TRBD1 for D (5 bases). The CDR3 totals 18 residues. The V gene lost 2 bases and the J gene lost 4 bases, with 23 bases spanning the gap.

This clonotype came up many times. This chain joins TRBV19 and TRBJ2-7; D uncertain. The CDR3 has 10 amino acids. Germline V gives CDR1 LNHDA, CDR2 SQIVND (reference sequence). V gave up 7 bases and J gave up 3 bases, with 4 bases separating them. The CDR3 here is CASIGYEQYF. The CDR3 nucleotides read TGTGCCAGTATAGGCTACGAGCAGTACTTC.